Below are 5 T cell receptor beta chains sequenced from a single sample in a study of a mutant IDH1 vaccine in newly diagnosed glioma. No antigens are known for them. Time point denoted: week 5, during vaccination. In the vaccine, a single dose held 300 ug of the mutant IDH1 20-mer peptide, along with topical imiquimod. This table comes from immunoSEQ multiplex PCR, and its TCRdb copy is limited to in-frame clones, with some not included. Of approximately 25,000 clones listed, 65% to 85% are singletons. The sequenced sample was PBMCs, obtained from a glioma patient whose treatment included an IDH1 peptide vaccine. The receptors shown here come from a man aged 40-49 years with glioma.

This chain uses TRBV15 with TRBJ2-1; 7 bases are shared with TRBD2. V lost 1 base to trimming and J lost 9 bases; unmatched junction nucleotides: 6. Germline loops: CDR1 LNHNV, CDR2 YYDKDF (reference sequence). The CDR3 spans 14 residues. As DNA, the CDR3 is TGTGCCACCAGCAGAGTAAAGCGGGGTTCTGAGCAGTTCTTC. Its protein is CATSRVKRGSEQFF. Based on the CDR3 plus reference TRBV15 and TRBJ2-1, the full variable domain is DAMVIQNPRYQVTQFGKPVTLSCSQTLNHNVMYWYQQKSSQAPKLLFHYYDKDFNNEADTPDNFQSRRPNTSFCFLDIRSPGLGDTAMYLCATSRVKRGSEQFFGPGTRLTVL.

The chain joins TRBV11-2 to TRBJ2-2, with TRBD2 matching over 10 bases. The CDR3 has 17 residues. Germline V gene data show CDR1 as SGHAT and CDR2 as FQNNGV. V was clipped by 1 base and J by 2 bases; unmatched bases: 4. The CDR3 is CASSLVQLAGNTGELFF. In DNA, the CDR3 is TGTGCCAGCAGCTTAGTACAACTAGCGGGAAACACCGGGGAGCTGTTTTTT.

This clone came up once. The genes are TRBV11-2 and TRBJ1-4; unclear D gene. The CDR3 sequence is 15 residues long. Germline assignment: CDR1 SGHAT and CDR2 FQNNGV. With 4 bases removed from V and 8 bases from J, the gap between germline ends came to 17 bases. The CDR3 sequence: CASSSYWGEEEKLFF. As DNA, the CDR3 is TGTGCCAGCAGCTCCTACTGGGGAGAGGAAGAAAAACTGTTTTTT.

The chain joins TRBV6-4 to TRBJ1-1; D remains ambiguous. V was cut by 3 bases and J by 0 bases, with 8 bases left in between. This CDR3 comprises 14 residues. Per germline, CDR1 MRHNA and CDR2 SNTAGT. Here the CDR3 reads CASSETRLNTEAFF. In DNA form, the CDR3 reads TGTGCCAGCAGTGAGACTCGACTGAACACTGAAGCTTTCTTT.

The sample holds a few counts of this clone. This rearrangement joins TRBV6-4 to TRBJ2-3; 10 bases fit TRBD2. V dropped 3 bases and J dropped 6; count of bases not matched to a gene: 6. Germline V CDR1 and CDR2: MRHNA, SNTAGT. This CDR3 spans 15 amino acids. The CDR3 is CASSESAGGMDTQYF. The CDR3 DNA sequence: TGTGCCAGCAGTGAATCAGCGGGAGGGATGGATACGCAGTATTTT.